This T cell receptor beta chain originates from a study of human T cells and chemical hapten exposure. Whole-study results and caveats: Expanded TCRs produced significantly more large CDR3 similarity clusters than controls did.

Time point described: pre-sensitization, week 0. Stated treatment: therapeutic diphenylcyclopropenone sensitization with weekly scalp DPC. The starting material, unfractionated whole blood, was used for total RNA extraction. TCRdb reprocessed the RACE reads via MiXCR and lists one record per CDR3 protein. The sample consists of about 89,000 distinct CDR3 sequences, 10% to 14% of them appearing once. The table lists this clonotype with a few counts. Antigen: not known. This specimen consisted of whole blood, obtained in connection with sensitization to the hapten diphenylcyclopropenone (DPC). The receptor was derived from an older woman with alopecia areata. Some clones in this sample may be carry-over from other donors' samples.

CDR3 nucleotide sequence: TGTGCCAGCTCACCCGCCACCGAGCAGTACTTC. Translated: CASSPATEQYF. The chain combines TRBV18 with TRBJ2-7; D uncertain. V was shortened by 3 bases and J by 6 bases, with 6 bases between the two germline ends. This CDR3 comprises 11 residues. The germline V gene has CDR1 KGHSH and CDR2 LQKENI.